These 3 T cell receptor beta chains were sequenced from one sample in a study of T cell changes during pregnancy in multiple sclerosis. TCRdb's copy holds only in-frame clones and misses some; the assay was immunoSEQ multiplex PCR. Of around 68,000 clones in the sample, less than 95% were seen once. The sample was peripheral blood, taken in the third trimester of pregnancy. The receptors derive from a female donor with multiple sclerosis, enrolled in a pregnancy study.

The table lists this clone with a count of one. CDR3 coding DNA: TGCGCCAGCAGTCAGGGACTAGCGGGAGGTGGGTACGAGCAGTACTTC. Residues: CASSQGLAGGGYEQYF. The chain carries TRBV5-1 and TRBJ2-7; 15 bases line up with TRBD2. The CDR3 runs 16 residues. V gave up 5 bases and J gave up 4 bases; unmatched junction bases: 7. The germline V gene encodes CDR1 SGHRS and CDR2 YFSETQ.

This clone came up once. J is TRBJ2-7 and V is TRBV27; tentatively, D is TRBD2 (5 bases). This CDR3 region has 13 residues. CDR1 MNHEY and CDR2 SMNVEV come from the germline V gene (reference sequence). The V end lost 5 bases, the J end lost 6 bases, and 14 bases lay between the germline ends. CDR3 in amino acids: CASSRGLAPEQYF. The CDR3 region has the DNA TGTGCCAGCAGTCGGGGATTAGCTCCCGAGCAGTACTTC.

The chain is built from TRBV7-2 and TRBJ1-1; D is uncertain. Trimming pared 5 bases from V and 7 bases from J, leaving 20 bases between. This CDR3 comprises 15 residues. Germline CDR1 SGHTA, CDR2 FQGNSA. CDR3 in amino acids: CASSPTPAGAYEAFF. CDR3 bases: TGTGCCAGCAGCCCTACGCCGGCTGGAGCTTATGAAGCTTTCTTT.